This TCR beta chain was recovered during a study of shared clonotypes between healthy human individuals. Regarding the study as a whole: Exclusively blood specimens were collected; tissue repertoires likely differ. Even with large depth, rarefaction showed that sorted-subset sequencing was incomplete.

On this clone itself: Antigen unknown.

Using immunoSEQ multiplex PCR, the repertoire was profiled, and TCRdb retains in-frame clones only, with some absent. The sample comprises a few million clones, over 85% of which are singletons, and 0.3% to 0.4% rests with the top ten. This CDR3 contains 13 residues. Between the trimmed V and J ends, which lost 4 bases and 2 bases, there was a span of 6 bases. Germline CDR1 and CDR2: MNHEY and SMNVEV (reference sequence). The chain couples TRBV27 to TRBJ2-4; D is uncertain. The sequencing input was naive CD4+ T cells from PBMCs. Subset in this sample: CD45RA+ positively selected. This receptor was identified in a man aged 18 to 30 in good health. Some clones in this sample may be carry-over from other donors' samples. For the CDR3, the DNA is TGTGCCAGCAGTTCCCAGACCAAAAACATTCAGTACTTC. It specifies CASSSQTKNIQYF.